Listed below are T cell receptor beta chains from one sample, sequenced in a study of TIL therapy for anti-PD-1-resistant metastatic lung cancer. Generated by immunoSEQ multiplex PCR, the TCRdb table keeps only in-frame clones and is missing some. In the table there are tens of thousands of clones, over 75% of which are singletons. This material consisted of blood, taken at baseline. These receptors were obtained from a person aged 25-80 years with non-small cell lung cancer. The CDR3 runs from the conserved cysteine through the conserved F or W. A D gene is named only where the DNA matches it firmly. Not all rows give a size; the values are once, few, many and, for expanded clones, a class.

CDR3nt	CDR3aa	abundance	d_gene	v_gene	j_gene
TGTGCCAGCAGCTTAGACGGACCCTACGAGCAGTACTTC	CASSLDGPYEQYF	.	.	TRBV7-9	TRBJ2-7
TGTGCCAGCAGTGCGGCGGCTTCTGGAAACACCATATATTTT	CASSAAASGNTIYF	.	.	TRBV25-1	TRBJ1-3
TGTGCCATTATGGGACAGAACTATGGCTACACCTTC	CAIMGQNYGYTF	.	TRBD1	TRBV28	TRBJ1-2
TGTGGGGGTGGTGAGCAGTTCTTC	CGGGEQFF	.	.	TRBV28	TRBJ2-1
TGTGCCAGCAGCTTAATTGGGACAGGGGTGACTGAAGCTTTCTTT	CASSLIGTGVTEAFF	.	TRBD1	TRBV11-2	TRBJ1-1
TGTGCCAGCAGCTTGCTACGGGCAGGGTGGGGATCCTACGAGCAGTACTTC	CASSLLRAGWGSYEQYF	.	.	TRBV5-5	TRBJ2-7
TGTGCCATCTCGACAGGGGGTAACACTGAAGCTTTCTTT	CAISTGGNTEAFF	.	TRBD1	TRBV10-3	TRBJ1-1
TGTGCCAGCAGTTCTTACTCAGGGGGAGCCAACTATGGCTACACCTTC	CASSSYSGGANYGYTF	.	TRBD1	TRBV27	TRBJ1-2
TGCGCCAGCAGCTTGGCCCTCGACAGGATTGCCTACGAGCAGTACTTC	CASSLALDRIAYEQYF	once	.	TRBV5-1	TRBJ2-7
TGTGCCAGCACTATCGGCAATCAGCCCCAGCATTTT	CASTIGNQPQHF	.	.	TRBV7-9	TRBJ1-5
TGTGCCAGCGGCCAGGGACAGGGGGCGACTAACTATGGCTACACCTTC	CASGQGQGATNYGYTF	.	TRBD1	TRBV27	TRBJ1-2
TGTGCCAGCAGCCAAGGCGGGACAGGGGGAAGTAACACTGAAGCTTTCTTT	CASSQGGTGGSNTEAFF	once	TRBD1	TRBV3-1/TRBV3-2	TRBJ1-1
TGTGCCAGCTCTGTAGGGGTGAACGAGCAGTACTTC	CASSVGVNEQYF	.	.	TRBV2	TRBJ2-7
TGTGCCAGCATGGGTAGGGACAGGGGGTACGAGCAGTACTTC	CASMGRDRGYEQYF	once	TRBD1	TRBV28	TRBJ2-7
TGTGCTAGTGGTCAAGGACAGGGGGTGAACACTGAAGCTTTCTTT	CASGQGQGVNTEAFF	.	TRBD1	TRBV12-5	TRBJ1-1
TGTGCCAGCAGGGCGGAGGGGGGCAGGAATTCACCCCTCCACTTT	CASRAEGGRNSPLHF	.	.	TRBV6-4	TRBJ1-6
TGTGCCAGCAGATCGACAGGGGGTCGTGAAAAACTGTTTTTT	CASRSTGGREKLFF	few	TRBD1	TRBV28	TRBJ1-4
TGTGCCAGCAGTGAAGTGCGCCCACTAGCGGGGGGGAACAATGAGCAGTTCTTC	CASSEVRPLAGGNNEQFF	.	TRBD2	TRBV6-1	TRBJ2-1
TGTGCCAGCGGGACATTCTCATATCAGCCCCAGCATTTT	CASGTFSYQPQHF	.	.	TRBV19	TRBJ1-5
TGTGCCTGGAGTTGGACAGGGGCCAGCACAGATACGCAGTATTTT	CAWSWTGASTDTQYF	.	TRBD1	TRBV30	TRBJ2-3
TGCGCCAGCAGCGGAGGCTTGGGACGAAACTTCGGCTCCTACGAGCAGTACTTC	CASSGGLGRNFGSYEQYF	.	.	TRBV4-1	TRBJ2-7
TGCGCCAGCAGCGCGAGCGGGGGGGCCTATTACAATGAGCAGTTCTTC	CASSASGGAYYNEQFF	few	TRBD2	TRBV5-1	TRBJ2-1
TGTGCCAGTAGCCCACAGGACAGATACTATGGCTACACCTTC	CASSPQDRYYGYTF	.	.	TRBV19	TRBJ1-2
TGCGCCAGATTACCGTCGACTAGCGGGGGGCACACAGATACGCAGTATTTT	CARLPSTSGGHTDTQYF	.	TRBD2	TRBV10-1	TRBJ2-3
TGTGCCAGCAGTTGGACCCCGCTAGCTTCAATGAACACTGAAGCTTTCTTT	CASSWTPLASMNTEAFF	.	.	TRBV28	TRBJ1-1
TGTGCCAGCAGCCAGTTAACAGGGAGCTCCTATAATTCACCCCTCCACTTT	CASSQLTGSSYNSPLHF	.	.	TRBV3-1/TRBV3-2	TRBJ1-6
TGTGCCAGCAGTTCCTTACTAGCGGGAGATACCGGGGAGCTGTTTTTT	CASSSLLAGDTGELFF	.	TRBD2	TRBV6-5	TRBJ2-2
TGTGCCAGCAGTGGCTATGCGTCCCCCCTCCACTTT	CASSGYASPLHF	.	.	TRBV28	TRBJ1-6
TGCGCCAGCAGCCAAGAGCCCGGGACAGGGTCACCCATTCAGTACTTC	CASSQEPGTGSPIQYF	.	TRBD1	TRBV4-1	TRBJ2-4
TGTGCCAGTAGGTTGGACTGGAACACCGGGGAGCTGTTTTTT	CASRLDWNTGELFF	once	.	TRBV19	TRBJ2-2
TGTGCCAGGAAGACAGGGGATGATGAGCAGTTCTTC	CARKTGDDEQFF	.	TRBD1	TRBV6-5	TRBJ2-1
TGTGCCAGCAGTTTTTCCTACGAGCAGTACTTC	CASSFSYEQYF	.	.	TRBV6-6	TRBJ2-7
TGTGCCAGCAGCCCTGGGACAGGGCGCGCCAAGTACACCGGGGAGCTGTTTTTT	CASSPGTGRAKYTGELFF	.	TRBD1	TRBV27	TRBJ2-2
TGTGCCAGCAGCTTGGGACTAGCGGGAGTATCGAGCTACAATGAGCAGTTCTTC	CASSLGLAGVSSYNEQFF	once	TRBD2	TRBV5-5	TRBJ2-1
TGCGCCAGCAGCTTGTGGGGGACGGGGGTCCAGCATTTT	CASSLWGTGVQHF	.	.	TRBV5-1	TRBJ1-5
TGTGCCAGCAGTACCCGACAGAATACGCAGTATTTT	CASSTRQNTQYF	once	.	TRBV12-3/TRBV12-4	TRBJ2-3
TGTGCTAGTGGTTTGGACCTCGGAGTCGAGAAAGAGCAGTACTTC	CASGLDLGVEKEQYF	.	.	TRBV12-5	TRBJ2-7
TGTGCCAGCACAAAACCCGGGACCTACGAGCAGTACTTC	CASTKPGTYEQYF	.	.	TRBV6-5	TRBJ2-7
TGTGCCAGCAGCCAGGAGCCCTACGAGCAGTACTTC	CASSQEPYEQYF	.	.	TRBV3-1/TRBV3-2	TRBJ2-7
TGTGCCAGCAGCAAGTCCCATCACCGGGACGCACAACGGAGGGATGAGCAGTTCTTC	CASSKSHHRDAQRRDEQFF	.	.	TRBV21-1	TRBJ2-1
TGTGCCAGCAGCCAAGATGCCAACCCCAACTATGGCTACACCTTC	CASSQDANPNYGYTF	.	.	TRBV3-1/TRBV3-2	TRBJ1-2
TGTGCCAGTAAGACGGGACAGGCCTATCAGCCCCAGCATTTT	CASKTGQAYQPQHF	.	TRBD1	TRBV19	TRBJ1-5
TGTGCCAGCAGCCACCGGACAGGGGGAGGAAACACCATATATTTT	CASSHRTGGGNTIYF	.	TRBD1	TRBV3-1/TRBV3-2	TRBJ1-3
TGTGCCAGCAGTTTTCTCGGACAGAACTATGGCTACACCTTC	CASSFLGQNYGYTF	.	.	TRBV27	TRBJ1-2
TGTGCCAGCACCGTCCAGGGGGCGGGGGAGCAGTACTTC	CASTVQGAGEQYF	.	TRBD1	TRBV2	TRBJ2-7
TGTGCCAGCAGTGGTCAACCCACTGAAGCTTTCTTT	CASSGQPTEAFF	.	.	TRBV2	TRBJ1-1